This paragraph covers one T cell receptor (beta chain) sequence. Antigen specificity is unknown. The data were obtained in a study of cytomegalovirus exposure and HLA in healthy donors. Study at large: Within an early data release were roughly 83 million unique TCRs drawn from HLA-typed donors.

The PCR contained 60 Vbeta and 13 Jbeta primers. Generated by immunoSEQ multiplex PCR, the TCRdb table keeps only in-frame clones and is missing some. Here the sample spans 150,000 to 200,000 clones, roughly 77% being singletons. General observations from the study: Some highly shared sequence variants likely arose as a pipeline artifact. TRBV6-2, TRBV6-3 and some other V segments were excluded as indistinguishable. The authors later found most CMV-associated TCR beta chains appeared HLA-restricted.

Germline V gives CDR1 MNHNS, CDR2 SASEGT. This CDR3 is 15 amino acids long. The V and J ends lost 5 bases and 0 bases, in that order; junction bases with no gene match: 7. The genes are TRBV6-1 and TRBJ2-7, with 7 bases lining up with TRBD1. Sequencing input: PBMCs. The sequence came from a man aged 18-30 years in good health and CMV-seropositive. The CDR3 region is CASSRQGFSSYEQYF. The CDR3 nucleotides are TGTGCCAGCAGTCGACAGGGCTTTTCCTCCTACGAGCAGTACTTC.